A selection of T cell receptor beta chains follows, all from one sample in a study of T cells after yellow fever vaccination. TCRdb re-derived calls from the 5' RACE reads in MiXCR, one entry per CDR3 protein. The repertoire holds 500,000 to 550,000 distinct CDR3 sequences, 20% to 25% seen once, with roughly a sixth in the top ten. The sample was PBMCs, taken approximately 20 days after the first yellow fever vaccination. These receptors all come from a man younger than 30 who received the YFV17D yellow fever vaccine. CDR3s include the opening cysteine and the closing phenylalanine or tryptophan. A D gene is named only where the DNA matches it firmly. A row's size may be missing; if present it is once, few, many or a size class.

clone_size j_call v_call d_call cdr3_nt cdr3_aa
NA TRBJ2-7 TRBV30 NA TGTGCCTGGTCCAGTGGACCCTACGAGCAGTACTTC CAWSSGPYEQYF
NA TRBJ2-3 TRBV6-2/TRBV6-3 TRBD2 TGTGCCAGCAGTTACTCGAACTTGGCGGGGGGATATTTT CASSYSNLAGGYF
few TRBJ2-5 TRBV15 NA TGTGCCACCAGCAGAGATCTTACCGGATTAGGAGAGACCCAGTACTTC CATSRDLTGLGETQYF
NA TRBJ2-3 TRBV7-6 NA TGTGCCAGCAGCCCCGGACGCCGTAGACCCCCCGATACGCAGTATTTT CASSPGRRRPPDTQYF
once TRBJ2-2 TRBV7-8 TRBD2 TGTGCCAGCAGCCCCCTAGGCGCTAGCGGGGGCAAGAACACCGGGGAGCTGTTTTTT CASSPLGASGGKNTGELFF
NA TRBJ1-1 TRBV7-8 NA TGTGCCAGCAGCTCCCTAGACAGCGGGACTGAAGCTTTCTTT CASSSLDSGTEAFF
few TRBJ2-1 TRBV20-1 NA TGCAGTGCTAGAGCAAGACAGAACTACAATGAGCAGTTCTTC CSARARQNYNEQFF
NA TRBJ2-1 TRBV7-2 TRBD1 TGTGCCAGCAGCTTGGCAGGGGGTTTCAACAATGAGCAGTTCTTC CASSLAGGFNNEQFF
few TRBJ2-7 TRBV7-2 TRBD2 TGTGCCAGCAGCTTCCTAGCGGGGTCGTCCTACGAGCAGTACTTC CASSFLAGSSYEQYF
medium-sized TRBJ2-7 TRBV4-3 NA TGCGCCAGCAGCCAAGATCGGCGGGACCCCTACGAGCAGTACTTC CASSQDRRDPYEQYF
few TRBJ2-1 TRBV4-3 TRBD2 TGCGCCAGCAGCCAAGATTCGCTCCCAACTAGCGGGGGGGCCCATGAGCAGTTCTTC CASSQDSLPTSGGAHEQFF
NA TRBJ1-2 TRBV24-1 NA TGTGCCACCAGTGATCCACGCACAGGGATCTATGGCTACACCTTC CATSDPRTGIYGYTF
NA TRBJ2-7 TRBV4-1 NA TGCGCCAGCAGCCAAGGCCCCCACCGGGACCCCTACGAGCAGTACTTC CASSQGPHRDPYEQYF
NA TRBJ2-4 TRBV7-9 NA TGTGCCAGCAGCTTAGCGCAGGGCGGAAACATTCAGTACTTC CASSLAQGGNIQYF
NA TRBJ1-2 TRBV27 NA TGTGCCAGCAGTCCCCGGGGGGGGCGAGACTATGGCTACACCTTC CASSPRGGRDYGYTF
few TRBJ2-1 TRBV6-5 TRBD2 TGTGCCAGCAGGCCGATAGCGGGGGGGCCGAATGAGCAGTTCTTC CASRPIAGGPNEQFF
NA TRBJ2-4 TRBV12-3/TRBV12-4 NA TGTGCCAGCAAAGATCCAGGGGAAAACATTCAGTACTTC CASKDPGENIQYF
NA TRBJ2-1 TRBV4-3 TRBD2 TGCGCCAGCAGCCATGGACTAGCGCTTAATGTGCAGTTCTTC CASSHGLALNVQFF
few TRBJ1-1 TRBV10-3 NA TGTGCCATGCGATCCCTGGGCTCGGAAGCTTTCTTT CAMRSLGSEAFF
NA TRBJ2-1 TRBV4-2 NA TGTGCCAGCGGCCAGGACAACTCCTACAATGAGCAGTTCTTC CASGQDNSYNEQFF
NA TRBJ1-1 TRBV5-1 NA TGCGCCAGCAGCTTGGTAGGTATCAGCAGCACTGAAGCTTTCTTT CASSLVGISSTEAFF
NA TRBJ1-2 TRBV6-5 NA TGTGCCAGCAGTTATTCCTGGGTGGGGGGAAACTATGGCTACACCTTC CASSYSWVGGNYGYTF
NA TRBJ2-3 TRBV7-6 NA TGTGCCAGCAGCCCAAGATGGGGCCTGCGACCAGATACGCAGTATTTT CASSPRWGLRPDTQYF
few TRBJ2-1 TRBV7-2 NA TGTGCCAGCAGCTTGGACTGGCGCGGTGAGCAGTTCTTC CASSLDWRGEQFF
few TRBJ2-7 TRBV7-6 NA TGTGCCAGCAGCTTAGTAGCCGGGACCTCCTACGAGCAGTACTTC CASSLVAGTSYEQYF
NA TRBJ2-1 TRBV7-2 TRBD1 TGTGCCAGCAGCTTGGTTTACGACAGGGAAGGGCAGTTCTTC CASSLVYDREGQFF
many TRBJ2-2 TRBV5-4 TRBD2 TGTGCCAGCAGCCCCGGACTAGCGGGGGGGAACACCGGGGAGCTGTTTTTT CASSPGLAGGNTGELFF
NA TRBJ1-6 TRBV20-1 NA TGCAGTGCTAGTAACCTTCGTATAGGGATGGACAATTTTTATTCACCCCTCCACTTT CSASNLRIGMDNFYSPLHF
NA TRBJ2-1 TRBV12-3/TRBV12-4 NA TGTGCCAGCAGTTTTTACGGGTACAATGAGCAGTTCTTC CASSFYGYNEQFF
few TRBJ1-5 TRBV3-1 NA TGTGCCAGCAGCTCCCGGCGGCCCCAGCATTTT CASSSRRPQHF
NA TRBJ1-6 TRBV7-2 NA TGTGCCAGCAGCTTAGGGGACCGAGCGTGGTATGGTTCACCCCTCCACTTT CASSLGDRAWYGSPLHF
NA TRBJ2-5 TRBV5-1 TRBD1 TGCGCCAGCAGCTTAGCCACAGGGGAAGAGACCCAGTACTTC CASSLATGEETQYF
few TRBJ1-5 TRBV5-1 NA TGCGCCAGCAGTACGGGTAATAGCAATCAGCCCCAGCATTTT CASSTGNSNQPQHF
NA TRBJ1-3 TRBV3-1 NA TGTGCCAGCAGCCGGCGATCTTCCCTCCCTGGAAACACCATATATTTT CASSRRSSLPGNTIYF
few TRBJ2-1 TRBV5-1 TRBD2 TGCGCCAGCAGCTTGAGACTAGCGGGGGGGAGGAGCTCCTACAATGAGCAGTTCTTC CASSLRLAGGRSSYNEQFF
few TRBJ2-7 TRBV27 NA TGTGCCAGCAGTTCCTTTATTAGCTCCTACGAGCAGTACTTC CASSSFISSYEQYF
NA TRBJ2-2 TRBV4-1 NA TGCGCCAGCGCCCGACTCCTCCCCACCGGGGAGCTGTTTTTT CASARLLPTGELFF
few TRBJ2-5 TRBV12-3/TRBV12-4 NA TGTGCCAGCAGTTTGATTAAAGAGACCCAGTACTTC CASSLIKETQYF
NA TRBJ1-3 TRBV4-2 TRBD1 TGTGCCAGCAGCCAAGGACAGGGGAGCTCTGGAAACACCATATATTTT CASSQGQGSSGNTIYF
few TRBJ2-3 TRBV20-1 TRBD2 TGCAGTGCTAGACTAGCGGGGAGCACAGATACGCAGTATTTT CSARLAGSTDTQYF
many TRBJ2-1 TRBV11-1 NA TGTGCCAGCAGCTTATCACCATCCGCGGCTTTATACAATGAGCAGTTCTTC CASSLSPSAALYNEQFF
NA TRBJ2-6 TRBV6-2/TRBV6-3 NA TGTGCCAGCAACCCCCCCCGGCCGAGGTCCTCTGGGGCCAACGTCCTGACTTTC CASNPPRPRSSGANVLTF
few TRBJ2-3 TRBV20-1 TRBD2 TGCAGTGCTAGGACTAGCGGGAACACAGATACGCAGTATTTT CSARTSGNTDTQYF
NA TRBJ2-2 TRBV20-1 NA TGCAGTGCTCGCAGGGGGGCCCCAGCCGGGGAGCTGTTTTTT CSARRGAPAGELFF
few TRBJ2-5 TRBV3-1 NA TGTGCCATTAACTACCACCACCCAGAGACCCAGTACTTC CAINYHHPETQYF
NA TRBJ2-5 TRBV11-2 NA TGTGCCAGCAGCCCATTAGGGGCCCGAGAGACCCAGTACTTC CASSPLGARETQYF